The 20 T cell receptor beta chains below all came from one sample that was sequenced in a study of blood T cell repertoires in COVID-19. TCRdb's copy holds only in-frame clones and misses some; the assay was immunoSEQ multiplex PCR. This table holds 100,000 to 150,000 clones, roughly 87% found once. The sequenced sample was peripheral blood. The receptors come from a human donor in a cohort sampled during active COVID-19.

This rearrangement joins TRBV12-5 to TRBJ2-1, with D tentatively TRBD1 (6 bases). The ends were cut back, 6 bases at V and 3 bases at J, with 15 bases in the middle. Germline CDR1 and CDR2: LGHNT and FRNRAP. The CDR3 covers 15 residues. The CDR3, as DNA: TGTGCTAGTGGGCCGGAACTAGGGGGCTACAATGAGCAGTTCTTC. This codes for CASGPELGGYNEQFF.

The chain uses TRBV25-1 and TRBJ2-3; TRBD2 agrees at 7 bases. This CDR3 has 16 residues. J was trimmed by 3 bases and V by 2 bases; bases with no gene match: 8. CDR1 is MGHDK and CDR2 is SYGVNS in the germline V gene. CDR3 amino acids: CASSEDRDYLTDTQYF. DNA of the CDR3: TGTGCCAGCAGTGAAGACCGGGACTACCTTACAGATACGCAGTATTTT.

V is TRBV3-1 (or the pseudogene TRBV3-2) and J is TRBJ1-1; no clear D. V dropped 0 bases and J dropped 4 bases, with 12 bases sitting between them. The CDR3 sequence is 15 residues long. Germline V lookup: CDR1 LGHDT, CDR2 YNNKEL (reference sequence). The CDR3 region has the DNA TGTGCCAGCAGCCAAGATCGAGTGGGGAGCACTGAAGCTTTCTTT. Protein sequence: CASSQDRVGSTEAFF.

The genes are TRBV10-1 and TRBJ2-1; TRBD2 matches at 11 bases. V shed 4 bases and J 7 bases; nucleotides not matched to a gene: 6. The CDR3 covers 15 residues. Germline loops: CDR1 WNHNN, CDR2 SYGVQD (reference sequence). CDR3 sequence: CASSGPSGGRNEQFF. The CDR3 nucleotides read TGCGCCAGCAGTGGACCTAGCGGGGGGAGGAATGAGCAGTTCTTC.

The rearrangement joins TRBV2 to TRBJ1-5, with 10 bases identical to TRBD1. Per the germline V gene, CDR1 is SNHLY and CDR2 is FYNNEI. The ends lost 3 bases at V and 0 bases at J; junction bases unmatched: 5. The CDR3 extends over 17 amino acids. CDR3 DNA sequence: TGTGCCAGCAGTGAGGGGACAGGGGCATATAGCAATCAGCCCCAGCATTTT. It specifies CASSEGTGAYSNQPQHF.

This clone was seen a single time. The CDR3 DNA reads as TGCAGCTTCAAGACTAGCGGGGAACCACAAGAGACCCAGTACTTC. Residues: CSFKTSGEPQETQYF. The rearrangement joins TRBV29-1 to TRBJ2-5, with TRBD2 matching 11 bases. The length of the CDR3 is 15 residues. The germline CDR1 and CDR2 sequences are SQVTM and ANQGSEA. J lost 2 bases, V lost 8 bases, and 10 bases had no gene match. Variable domain in full (rest from reference TRBV29-1 and TRBJ2-5): SAVISQKPSRDICQRGTSLTIQCQVDSQVTMMFWYRQQPGQSLTLIATANQGSEATYESGFVIDKFPISRPNLTFSTLTVSNMSPEDSSIYLCSFKTSGEPQETQYFGPGTRLLVL.

A single count supports this clone. The rearrangement joins TRBV2 to TRBJ1-2, with a tentative D call TRBD1 (6 bases). The germline V and J ends were trimmed by 7 bases and 2 bases, with 11 bases remaining between them. The CDR3 contains 13 residues. Germline assignment: CDR1 SNHLY and CDR2 FYNNEI. CDR3: CASNRDTNYGYTF. The CDR3 DNA follows: TGTGCCAGCAACCGGGACACAAACTATGGCTACACCTTC.

This sequence joins TRBV19 and TRBJ2-7; maybe TRBD2 (6 bases). Germline CDR1 and CDR2: LNHDA and SQIVND (reference sequence). The CDR3 is made up of 16 amino acids. V lost 3 bases and J 0 bases, leaving 15 bases between the germline ends. CDR3 region: CASSMSREAGSYEQYF. The CDR3 bases are TGTGCCAGTAGTATGTCCCGGGAAGCGGGCTCCTACGAGCAGTACTTC.

The genes are TRBV24-1 and TRBJ2-1, with TRBD1 matching over 7 bases. V was pared by 5 bases and J by 4 bases, with 7 bases of the junction left unmatched. Germline lookup yields CDR1 KGHDR and CDR2 SFDVKD. This CDR3 has 15 residues. The CDR3 loop is CATSALRDSYNEQFF. Written as DNA, the CDR3 is TGTGCCACCAGTGCGCTCCGGGACAGTTACAATGAGCAGTTCTTC.

The chain employs TRBV5-1 and TRBJ2-3, with D possibly TRBD2 on 6 matching bases. CDR3 length: 13 residues. V was clipped by 3 bases and J by 9 bases, with 14 bases between them. CDR1 is SGHRS and CDR2 is YFSETQ in the germline V gene. In nucleotides, the CDR3 is TGCGCCAGCAGCTCGGACGGGGGTTGGACGCAGTATTTT. Translating gives CASSSDGGWTQYF. Full variable domain (rest looked up from reference TRBV5-1 and TRBJ2-3): KAGVTQTPRYLIKTRGQQVTLSCSPISGHRSVSWYQQTPGQGLQFLFEYFSETQRNKGNFPGRFSGRQFSNSRSEMNVSTLELGDSALYLCASSSDGGWTQYFGPGTRLTVL.

This sequence joins TRBV10-3 and TRBJ2-7; 7 bases agree with TRBD2. V was clipped by 6 bases and J by 0 bases; unmatched bases: 5. This CDR3 has 14 residues. Germline V gene lookup returns CDR1 ENHRY and CDR2 SYGVKD. CDR3 in DNA: TGTGCCATCAGCGGGGGGACTGACTCCTACGAGCAGTACTTC. It yields the protein CAISGGTDSYEQYF.

This chain joins TRBV7-2 and TRBJ1-2, with D possibly TRBD1 on 5 matching bases. Germline CDR1 is SGHTA and CDR2 is FQGNSA. Between the trimmed V and J ends, which lost 5 bases and 7 bases, there was a span of 17 bases. The CDR3 is made up of 14 amino acids. The CDR3 sequence is CASSLDVRDRGYTF. Written as DNA, the CDR3 is TGTGCCAGCAGCCTCGATGTGCGGGACCGTGGCTACACCTTC. Filled out from reference TRBV7-2 and TRBJ1-2, the complete variable domain reads GAGVSQSPSNKVTEKGKDVELRCDPISGHTALYWYRQSLGQGLEFLIYFQGNSAPDKSGLPSDRFSAERTGGSVSTLTIQRTQQEDSAVYLCASSLDVRDRGYTFGSGTRLTVV.

This chain uses TRBV6-5 with TRBJ2-7; 11 nucleotides match TRBD1. The CDR3 length is 16 residues. Germline CDR1 MNHEY, CDR2 SVGAGI. Trimming removed 0 bases from V and 4 bases from J; junction bases left unmatched: 5. CDR3 in DNA: TGTGCCAGCAGTTACTCGATGGGGACAGGGGGGTACGAGCAGTACTTC. Amino acid sequence: CASSYSMGTGGYEQYF.

This sequence joins TRBV13 and TRBJ2-7; weak D call: TRBD1 (6 bases). The germline gives CDR1 PRHDT, CDR2 FYEKMQ (reference sequence). CDR3 length: 14 amino acids. V was clipped by 3 bases and J by 4 bases, with 13 bases between them. The CDR3 DNA reads as TGTGCCAGCAGCTTTAGGGTCCAGGGGTACGAGCAGTACTTC. Translated, it gives CASSFRVQGYEQYF.

Only one count was recorded for this clone. J is TRBJ1-1 and V is TRBV29-1; maybe TRBD1 (5 bases). Germline CDR1 and CDR2: SQVTM and ANQGSEA. The V end was cut by 7 bases, the J end by 1 base, with 13 bases between. The CDR3 covers 13 residues. The CDR3 region has the DNA TGCAGCGCCGCGGTGACAGAGAACACTGAAGCTTTCTTT. It encodes CSAAVTENTEAFF.

The chain joins TRBV6-6 to TRBJ2-1; D might be TRBD2 (6 bases). The CDR3 covers 15 residues. With 7 bases removed from V and 3 bases from J, the gap between germline ends came to 16 bases. Per germline, CDR1 MNHNY and CDR2 SVGAGI (reference sequence). CDR3 DNA: TGTGCCAGCAATACATTCGGGGGAAGCTACAATGAGCAGTTCTTC. It codes for CASNTFGGSYNEQFF.

In this sample, this clone turned up a few times. J is TRBJ2-3 and V is TRBV7-3, with 9 bases lining up with TRBD2. Trimming cost V 4 bases and J 1 base; bases outside gene matches: 6. The CDR3 extends over 16 amino acids. The germline gives CDR1 SGHTA, CDR2 FQGTGA. The CDR3 sequence is CASSSYQRGGTDTQYF. The CDR3 DNA sequence: TGTGCCAGCAGCTCCTATCAGCGGGGGGGCACAGATACGCAGTATTTT. Complete variable domain (other parts from reference TRBV7-3 and TRBJ2-3): GAGVSQTPSNKVTEKGKYVELRCDPISGHTALYWYRQSLGQGPEFLIYFQGTGAADDSGLPNDRFFAVRPEGSVSTLKIQRTERGDSAVYLCASSSYQRGGTDTQYFGPGTRLTVL.

This clone was detected only a few times. The genes are TRBV19 and TRBJ2-7; TRBD1 agrees at 8 bases. This CDR3 comprises 15 residues. The V and J ends lost 3 bases and 2 bases, in that order; junction bases with no gene match: 6. From germline, CDR1 is LNHDA and CDR2 SQIVND (reference sequence). The CDR3 loop reads CASSMGQAPAYEQYF. In DNA form, the CDR3 reads TGTGCCAGTAGTATGGGACAGGCTCCAGCCTACGAGCAGTACTTC.

The chain uses TRBV5-1 and TRBJ1-1; 9 nucleotides match TRBD1. This CDR3 has 14 residues. The junction had 6 bases not matched to a gene; V was cut back by 5 bases and J by 4 bases. Germline CDR1 and CDR2: SGHRS and YFSETQ. The CDR3 is CASSYTGGSTEAFF. CDR3 nucleotides: TGCGCCAGCAGTTACACAGGGGGCTCCACTGAAGCTTTCTTT.

The V call is TRBV5-1, the J call TRBJ1-1; possible D gene TRBD1, 5 bases. Between the trimmed V and J ends, which lost 4 bases and 3 bases, there was a span of 22 bases. The germline V gene encodes CDR1 SGHRS and CDR2 YFSETQ. The CDR3 runs to 17 residues. CDR3 DNA: TGCGCCAGCAGCCCAGGTCTATTGGAAGGGGTCCACACTGAAGCTTTCTTT. The encoded protein is CASSPGLLEGVHTEAFF. Full variable domain (remainder filled in from reference TRBV5-1 and TRBJ1-1): KAGVTQTPRYLIKTRGQQVTLSCSPISGHRSVSWYQQTPGQGLQFLFEYFSETQRNKGNFPGRFSGRQFSNSRSEMNVSTLELGDSALYLCASSPGLLEGVHTEAFFGQGTRLTVV.